The clone carrying this T cell receptor (beta chain) was found many times. Its antigen is not identified. This record belongs to a study of CD8 T cells in ankylosing spondylitis. Study-wide results and limits: Matched ankylosing spondylitis synovial fluid reportedly showed significant enrichment of disease-linked clones. Disease-linked clones bore a CD8+ phenotype and were relatively rare in peripheral blood. Characteristic of ankylosing spondylitis blood, it appeared, was a TCR beta motif comprising several highly homologous variants.

Preparation of TCR beta libraries was done by quantitative 5'-RACE with molecular barcodes. TCRdb used MiXCR to reprocess the 5' RACE reads, holding one entry per CDR3 protein. This sample has around 140,000 distinct CDR3 sequences; 11% occur once, and the top ten carry roughly 4.3%. The CDR3 sequence is 16 residues long. Germline values: CDR1 MDHEN, CDR2 SYDVKM. Deletions cut 3 bases from V and 4 bases from J, with 17 bases between. This TCR was sampled from a female donor with ankylosing spondylitis or in good health (not recorded which). The sequenced material came from blood, either unsorted or a sorted T cell fraction (not recorded which). The genes are TRBV28 and TRBJ2-3; D may be TRBD2 (6 bases). CDR3 in amino acids: CASSLIGWGEADTQYF. DNA of the CDR3: TGTGCCAGCAGTTTGATAGGTTGGGGGGAAGCAGATACGCAGTATTTT.